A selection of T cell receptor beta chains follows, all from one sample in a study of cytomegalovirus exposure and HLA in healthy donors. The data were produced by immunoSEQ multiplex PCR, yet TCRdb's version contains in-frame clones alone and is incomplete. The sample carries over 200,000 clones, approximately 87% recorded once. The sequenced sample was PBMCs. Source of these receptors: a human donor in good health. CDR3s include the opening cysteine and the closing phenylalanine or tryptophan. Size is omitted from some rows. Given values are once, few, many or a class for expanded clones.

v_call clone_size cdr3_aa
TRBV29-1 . CSVRSGYEQYF
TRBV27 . CASRRLANTDTQYF
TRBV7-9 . CASSSGTSGRNEQFF
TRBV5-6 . CASSLEGGFGLNTEAFF
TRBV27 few CASSLSSGSPYNEQFF
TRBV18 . CASSRPRTGSYEQYF
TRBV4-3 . CASSARQGYDNEQFF
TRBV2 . CASGGNSNQPQHF
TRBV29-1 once CSVGSQEQYF
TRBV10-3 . CAISESPGQLFYF
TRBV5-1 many CASSLAESYGYTF
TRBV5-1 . CASSSALGGAYEQYF
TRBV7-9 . CSSSPGQVTFGYTF
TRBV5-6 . CASSLSIRSSYNEQFF
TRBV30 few CAWSLARSTDTQYF
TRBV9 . CASSVEGSGMVYEQFF
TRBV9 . CASSVGDSGHYEQYF
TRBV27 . CASSPRTSGARGATQYF
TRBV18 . CASSPPGGGNQPQHF
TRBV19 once CASSAPGLIYEQYF
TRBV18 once CASSLASGPRAGELFF
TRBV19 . CASSMMREGGTQYF
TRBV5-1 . CASKVWGQSYEQYF
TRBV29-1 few CSVAGQGRRYNEQFF
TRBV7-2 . CASSPKQGFFQETQYF
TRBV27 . CASSLAGGDTGELFF
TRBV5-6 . CASNLPSSYNEQFF